The rows below give T cell receptor beta chains drawn from one sample of a study of T cells after yellow fever vaccination. One entry per CDR3 protein, called by TCRdb with MiXCR from the 5' RACE reads. The top ten hold around 19% of the sample, which has 200,000 to 300,000 distinct CDR3 sequences, around 3.5% seen once. This material consisted of PBMCs, taken 15 days after the yellow fever booster vaccination. The receptors derive from a man younger than 35 who received the YFV17D yellow fever vaccine. Each CDR3 is given with its conserved first and last residue. The D gene is left open where the match is weak. Not all rows give a size; the values are once, few, many and, for expanded clones, a class.

TRBV7-2	TRBJ2-7	many	-	TGTGCCAGCAGGGGGGGTCGGGAGCAGTACTTC	CASRGGREQYF
TRBV2	TRBJ1-2	many	-	TGTGCCAGCAGTGAGAGCGACGGGAACTATGGCTACACCTTC	CASSESDGNYGYTF
TRBV7-8	TRBJ2-3	-	-	TGTGCCAGCAGCTTAGCCGAGGTTCGTACAGATACGCAGTATTTT	CASSLAEVRTDTQYF
TRBV7-9	TRBJ1-4	few	TRBD1	TGTGCCAGCAGCCCCGGACAGGATTATAATGAAAAACTGTTTTTT	CASSPGQDYNEKLFF
TRBV7-2	TRBJ2-7	many	-	TGTGCCAGCTCATGGGCTTACGAGCAGTACTTC	CASSWAYEQYF
TRBV7-9	TRBJ2-2	many	-	TGTGCCAGCAGCCCGACACCATGGGAGCTGTTTTTT	CASSPTPWELFF
TRBV4-1	TRBJ1-2	many	-	TGCGCCAGCAGCCAAGATGAGGGGGGCATATCCTATGGCTACACCTTC	CASSQDEGGISYGYTF
TRBV28	TRBJ2-5	many	TRBD1	TGTGCCAGCAGGGGCCCGGACAGGGGGACGGGAGAGACCCAGTACTTC	CASRGPDRGTGETQYF
TRBV5-1	TRBJ2-3	many	TRBD2	TGCGCCAGCAGACTGAACACGGGGGGGCTTGCAGATACGCAGTATTTT	CASRLNTGGLADTQYF
TRBV4-3	TRBJ1-4	many	TRBD1	TGCGCCAGCAGCCTAGGACAGGCCGCTAATGAAAAACTGTTTTTT	CASSLGQAANEKLFF
TRBV29-1	TRBJ2-7	many	-	TGCAGCGTTGCTTGGGGGGACCACGAGCAGTACTTC	CSVAWGDHEQYF
TRBV6-5	TRBJ1-1	many	-	TGTGCCAGCAGTTTTTCCCCGTTGGGGAACACTGAAGCTTTCTTT	CASSFSPLGNTEAFF
TRBV5-1	TRBJ1-2	many	-	TGCGCCAGCAGCTTGGGGGGAAATAACTATGGCTACACCTTC	CASSLGGNNYGYTF
TRBV5-1	TRBJ2-3	many	-	TGCGCCAGCAGCTTGGCGGGGTCACTCATAGAAGATACGCAGTATTTT	CASSLAGSLIEDTQYF
TRBV5-1	TRBJ1-1	many	-	TGCGCCAGCAGTCCGAGGGCGGTGAACACTGAAGCTTTCTTT	CASSPRAVNTEAFF
TRBV6-5	TRBJ1-2	many	-	TGTGCCAGCAGTCCCACCCGACAGCAGTTTCTGTTCACCTTC	CASSPTRQQFLFTF
TRBV7-2	TRBJ2-7	many	-	TGTGCCAGCAGCTTGGAGGACAACTACGAGCAGTACTTC	CASSLEDNYEQYF
TRBV20-1	TRBJ1-5	many	-	TGCAGTGCTAGGTTTGACCGAAATCAGCCCCAGCATTTT	CSARFDRNQPQHF
TRBV9	TRBJ2-3	many	TRBD2	TGTGCCAGCAGCGTAGGCGGGGGGGCCGATACGCAGTATTTT	CASSVGGGADTQYF
TRBV5-1	TRBJ2-7	many	TRBD1	TGCGCCAGCAGCTTGGCTGTCGACAGGGGACCTTACGAGCAGTACTTC	CASSLAVDRGPYEQYF
TRBV6-5	TRBJ1-1	many	-	TGTGCCAGCAGCGGGGGCTCAAGCACTGAAGCTTTCTTT	CASSGGSSTEAFF
TRBV7-9	TRBJ1-4	many	-	TGTGCCAGCAGCAAGACCCAGGGCCTATTAGAAAAACTGTTTTTT	CASSKTQGLLEKLFF
TRBV5-1	TRBJ1-2	many	-	TGCGCCAGCAGCTCCCGGGTCGACGGTAACTATGGCTACACCTTC	CASSSRVDGNYGYTF
TRBV5-1	TRBJ2-7	many	TRBD1	TGCGCCAGCAGCTCCGGGGGACAGGGGGCGCGGTACGAGCAGTACTTC	CASSSGGQGARYEQYF
TRBV5-1	TRBJ2-4	many	TRBD1	TGCGCCAGCAGAGAGACAGGGACCGTAGACATTCAGTACTTC	CASRETGTVDIQYF
TRBV7-2	TRBJ2-2	many	-	TGTGCCAGCAACCCTTCGCCTTGGCGGGGCACCGGGGAGCTGTTTTTT	CASNPSPWRGTGELFF
TRBV6-1	TRBJ1-1	few	-	TGTGCCAGCAGTCCTGACAGGCGCCCTATGAACACTGAAGCCTTCTTT	CASSPDRRPMNTEAFF
TRBV7-2	TRBJ1-2	many	TRBD1	TGTGCCAGCAGCTCCCGGGACAGGGGGCGCATTGACTATGGCTACACCTTC	CASSSRDRGRIDYGYTF
TRBV27	TRBJ2-7	many	-	TGTGCCAGCAGTTTCGGCGGAGCCGCCTACGAGCAGTACTTC	CASSFGGAAYEQYF
TRBV2	TRBJ2-3	many	-	TGTGCCAGCAGTGTCGTCACAGATACGCAGTATTTT	CASSVVTDTQYF
TRBV2	TRBJ2-5	many	TRBD2	TGTGCCAGCAGTGCGGGGGGGCCTTATCGGTACTTC	CASSAGGPYRYF
TRBV27	TRBJ2-3	many	-	TGTGCCAGCAGTTATAGGACGAGGGCGTTGAGCACAGATACGCAGTATTTT	CASSYRTRALSTDTQYF
TRBV20-1	TRBJ1-1	many	TRBD1	TGCAGTGCTAGGCGACAGGGAACTGAAGCTTTCTTT	CSARRQGTEAFF
TRBV7-2	TRBJ2-5	few	-	TGTGCCAGCAGCTTAGTGGCAAGGGGGGAGACCCAGTACTTC	CASSLVARGETQYF
TRBV5-1	TRBJ1-4	few	-	TGCGCCAGCAGCTTAGACATCGGGGATGAAAAACTGTTTTTT	CASSLDIGDEKLFF
TRBV25-1	TRBJ1-4	many	-	TGTGCCAGCAGTGATATACAGTCTAATGAAAAACTGTTTTTT	CASSDIQSNEKLFF
TRBV7-9	TRBJ1-1	many	-	TGTGCCAGCAGCTTAGTCCCAATCGGACCTATCTCTAAGGCTTTCTTT	CASSLVPIGPISKAFF
TRBV29-1	TRBJ1-2	many	-	TGCAGCGTTCAGTACGCTGGTGGCTACACCTTC	CSVQYAGGYTF
TRBV7-2	TRBJ2-1	many	-	TGTGCCAGCAGCTTTAGCGGAGGCTATGACAATGAGCAGTTCTTC	CASSFSGGYDNEQFF
TRBV12-3/TRBV12-4	TRBJ2-1	many	-	TGTGCCAGCAGTTTATCCGACGCTGAGCAGTTCTTC	CASSLSDAEQFF
TRBV7-2	TRBJ1-3	many	TRBD1	TGTGCCAGCAGCTTAGGTTGGACAGGCCCCTCTGGAAACACCATATATTTT	CASSLGWTGPSGNTIYF
TRBV20-1	TRBJ2-3	many	-	TGCAGTGCTAGAGAATTGGGGGCCGGAGATACGCAGTATTTT	CSARELGAGDTQYF
TRBV7-8	TRBJ2-5	-	-	TGTGCCAGCACTCCCCTTCCACCGGGAGCCCCGGGGACGGAGACCCAGTACTTC	CASTPLPPGAPGTETQYF
TRBV7-9	TRBJ2-2	many	-	TGTGCCAGCAGCTTGCCAGGCGGGGATATCACCGGGGAGCTGTTTTTT	CASSLPGGDITGELFF
TRBV11-3	TRBJ2-2	few	-	TGTGCCAGCAGCCGCGACAATGCCGGGGAGCTGTTTTTT	CASSRDNAGELFF
TRBV21-1	TRBJ1-1	many	-	TGTGCCAGCAGCAGTTTCTCCCGGGACAGGGAATCGGTTGGAGCTTTCTTT	CASSSFSRDRESVGAFF
TRBV9	TRBJ1-2	many	-	TGTGCCAGCAGCGTAGCTTCTGGGGACTATGGCTACACCTTC	CASSVASGDYGYTF
TRBV7-9	TRBJ1-4	many	-	TGTGCCAGCAGCTTAAGACAGGCAAATGAAAAACTGTTTTTT	CASSLRQANEKLFF
TRBV6-5	TRBJ2-7	many	-	TGTGCCAGCAGTTACTCGAACCTACGGAACTACGAGCAGTACTTC	CASSYSNLRNYEQYF
TRBV5-4	TRBJ1-4	many	TRBD1	TGTGCCAGCAGCTCTCTGGACAGGGGCGGCGATGAAAAACTGTTTTTT	CASSSLDRGGDEKLFF
TRBV15	TRBJ2-7	many	-	TGTGCCACCAGCAGAGTACGGGACATTTTGGCCGAACAGTACTTC	CATSRVRDILAEQYF
TRBV4-3	TRBJ1-4	many	-	TGCGCCAGCAGCCACGTATCGGACAAGTGGGAAAAACTGTTTTTT	CASSHVSDKWEKLFF
TRBV5-1	TRBJ2-7	many	-	TGCGCCAGCGGAGTATACGAGCAGTACTTC	CASGVYEQYF
TRBV6-1	TRBJ2-5	many	TRBD2	TGTGCCAGCAGCACACTAGCGGGGGGGCAAGAGACCCAGTACTTC	CASSTLAGGQETQYF
TRBV2	TRBJ2-2	-	-	TGTGCCAGCAGCACTGGGGGAACCGGGGAGCTGTTTTTT	CASSTGGTGELFF